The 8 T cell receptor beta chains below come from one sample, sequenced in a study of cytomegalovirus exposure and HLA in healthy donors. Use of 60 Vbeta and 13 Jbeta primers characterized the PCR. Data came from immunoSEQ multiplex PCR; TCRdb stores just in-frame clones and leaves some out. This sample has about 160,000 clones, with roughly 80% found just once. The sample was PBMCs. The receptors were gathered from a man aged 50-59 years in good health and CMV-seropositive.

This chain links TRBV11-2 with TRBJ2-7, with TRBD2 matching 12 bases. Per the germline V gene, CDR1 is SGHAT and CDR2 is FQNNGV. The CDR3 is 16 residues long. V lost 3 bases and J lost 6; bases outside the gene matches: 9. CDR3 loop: CASSLVTSGGRGEQYF. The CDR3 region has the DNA TGTGCCAGCAGCTTGGTTACTAGCGGGGGGCGGGGCGAGCAGTACTTC.

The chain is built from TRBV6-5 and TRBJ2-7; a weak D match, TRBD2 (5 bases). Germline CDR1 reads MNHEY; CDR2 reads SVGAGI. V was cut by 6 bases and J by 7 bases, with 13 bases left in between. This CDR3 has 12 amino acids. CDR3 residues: CASSQRKEEQYF. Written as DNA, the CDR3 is TGTGCCAGCAGCCAGCGGAAGGAAGAGCAGTACTTC.

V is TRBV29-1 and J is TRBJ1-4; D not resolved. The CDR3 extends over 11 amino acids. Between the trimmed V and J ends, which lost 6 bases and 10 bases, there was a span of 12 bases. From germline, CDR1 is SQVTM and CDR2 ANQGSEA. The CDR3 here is CSVGEGVKLFF. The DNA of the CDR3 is TGCAGCGTCGGGGAGGGTGTAAAACTGTTTTTT.

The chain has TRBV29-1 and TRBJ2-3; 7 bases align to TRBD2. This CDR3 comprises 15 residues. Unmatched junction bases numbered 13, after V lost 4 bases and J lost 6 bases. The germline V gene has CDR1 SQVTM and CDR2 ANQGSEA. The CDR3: CSVAVLATRGDTQYF. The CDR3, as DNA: TGCAGCGTTGCCGTACTAGCGACCAGAGGGGATACGCAGTATTTT.

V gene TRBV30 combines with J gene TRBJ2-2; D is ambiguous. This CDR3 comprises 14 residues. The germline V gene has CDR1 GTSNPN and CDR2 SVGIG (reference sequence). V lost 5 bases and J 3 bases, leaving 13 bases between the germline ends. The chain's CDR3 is CAWAAGLDTGELFF. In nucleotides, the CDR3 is TGTGCCTGGGCCGCAGGCTTAGACACCGGGGAGCTGTTTTTT. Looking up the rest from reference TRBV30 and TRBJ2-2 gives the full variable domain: SQTIHQWPATLVQPVGSPLSLECTVEGTSNPNLYWYRQAAGRGLQLLFYSVGIGQISSEVPQNLSASRPQDRQFILSSKKLLLSDSGFYLCAWAAGLDTGELFFGEGSRLTVL.

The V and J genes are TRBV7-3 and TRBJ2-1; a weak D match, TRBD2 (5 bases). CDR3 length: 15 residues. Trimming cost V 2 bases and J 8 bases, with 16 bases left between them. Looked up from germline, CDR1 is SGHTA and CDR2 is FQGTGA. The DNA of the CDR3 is TGTGCCAGCAGCTTATTCGAGGTAGCGAGGCATGAGCAGTTCTTC. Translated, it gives CASSLFEVARHEQFF.

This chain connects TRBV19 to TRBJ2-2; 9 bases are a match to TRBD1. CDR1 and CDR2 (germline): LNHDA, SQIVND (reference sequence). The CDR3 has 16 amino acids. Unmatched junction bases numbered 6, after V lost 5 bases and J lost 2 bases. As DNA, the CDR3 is TGTGCCAGTAGTCCTCGGACAGGGGACAACACCGGGGAGCTGTTTTTT. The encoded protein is CASSPRTGDNTGELFF.

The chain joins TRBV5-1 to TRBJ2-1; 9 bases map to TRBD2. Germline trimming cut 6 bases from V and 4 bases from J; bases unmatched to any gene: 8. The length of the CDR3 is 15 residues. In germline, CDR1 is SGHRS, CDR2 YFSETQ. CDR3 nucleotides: TGCGCCAGCATTAAGACAGCGGGAGGTTACAATGAGCAGTTCTTC. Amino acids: CASIKTAGGYNEQFF.